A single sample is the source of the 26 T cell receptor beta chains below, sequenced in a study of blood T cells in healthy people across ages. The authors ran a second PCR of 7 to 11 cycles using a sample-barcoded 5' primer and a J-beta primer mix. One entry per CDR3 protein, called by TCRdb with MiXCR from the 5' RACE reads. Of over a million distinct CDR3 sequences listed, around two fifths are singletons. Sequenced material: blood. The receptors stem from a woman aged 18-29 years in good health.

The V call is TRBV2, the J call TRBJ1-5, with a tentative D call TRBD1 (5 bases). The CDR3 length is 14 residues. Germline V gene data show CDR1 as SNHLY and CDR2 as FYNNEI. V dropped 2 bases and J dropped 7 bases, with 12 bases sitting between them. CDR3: CASSERGRSQPQHF. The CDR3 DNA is TGTGCCAGCAGTGAAAGGGGCCGCTCCCAGCCCCAGCATTTT. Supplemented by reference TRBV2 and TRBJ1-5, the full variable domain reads EPEVTQTPSHQVTQMGQEVILRCVPISNHLYFYWYRQILGQKVEFLVSFYNNEISEKSEIFDDQFSVERPDGSNFTLKIRSTKLEDSAMYFCASSERGRSQPQHFGDGTRLSIL.

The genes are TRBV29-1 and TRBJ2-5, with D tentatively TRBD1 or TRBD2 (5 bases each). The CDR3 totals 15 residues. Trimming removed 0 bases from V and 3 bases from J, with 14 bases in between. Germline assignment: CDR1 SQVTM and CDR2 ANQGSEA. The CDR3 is CSVEDPRDPEETQYF. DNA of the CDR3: TGCAGCGTTGAAGATCCCAGGGACCCAGAAGAGACCCAGTACTTC.

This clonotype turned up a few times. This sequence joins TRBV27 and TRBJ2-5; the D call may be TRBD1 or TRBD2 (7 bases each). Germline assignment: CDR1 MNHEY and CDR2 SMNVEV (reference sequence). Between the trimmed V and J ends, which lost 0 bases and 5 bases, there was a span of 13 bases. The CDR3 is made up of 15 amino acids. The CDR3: CASSLSQGGLETQYF. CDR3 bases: TGTGCCAGCAGTTTATCCCAGGGGGGGTTGGAGACCCAGTACTTC.

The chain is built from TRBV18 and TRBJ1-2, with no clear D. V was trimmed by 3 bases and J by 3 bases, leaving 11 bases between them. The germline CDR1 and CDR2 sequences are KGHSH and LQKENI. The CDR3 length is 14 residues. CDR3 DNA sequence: TGTGCCAGCTCACCCCTGTCCGGGGACTATGGCTACACCTTC. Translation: CASSPLSGDYGYTF. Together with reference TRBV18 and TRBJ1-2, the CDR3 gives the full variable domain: NAGVMQNPRHLVRRRGQEARLRCSPMKGHSHVYWYRQLPEEGLKFMVYLQKENIIDESGMPKERFSAEFPKEGPSILRIQQVVRGDSAAYFCASSPLSGDYGYTFGSGTRLTVV.

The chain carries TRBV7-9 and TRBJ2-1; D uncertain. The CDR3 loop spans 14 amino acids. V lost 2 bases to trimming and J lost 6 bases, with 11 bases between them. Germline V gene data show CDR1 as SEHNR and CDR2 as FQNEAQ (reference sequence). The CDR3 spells CASSLYQESNEQFF. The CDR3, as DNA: TGTGCCAGCAGCTTATATCAGGAATCCAATGAGCAGTTCTTC.

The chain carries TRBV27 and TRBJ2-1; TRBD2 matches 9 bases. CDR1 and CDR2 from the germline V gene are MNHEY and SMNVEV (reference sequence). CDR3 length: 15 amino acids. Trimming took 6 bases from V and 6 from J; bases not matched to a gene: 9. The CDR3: CASRLAGAETNEQFF. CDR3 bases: TGTGCCAGCAGGTTAGCGGGGGCCGAAACCAATGAGCAGTTCTTC.

The CDR3 loop is CASNRLAGEGTGELFF. In DNA form, the CDR3 reads TGTGCCAGCAACCGACTAGCGGGAGAGGGAACCGGGGAGCTGTTTTTT. This chain uses TRBV6-1 with TRBJ2-2; 12 positions agree with TRBD2. J gave up 5 bases and V 7 bases, and 8 bases lay outside the gene matches. This CDR3 has 16 amino acids. Germline V gene data show CDR1 as MNHNS and CDR2 as SASEGT.

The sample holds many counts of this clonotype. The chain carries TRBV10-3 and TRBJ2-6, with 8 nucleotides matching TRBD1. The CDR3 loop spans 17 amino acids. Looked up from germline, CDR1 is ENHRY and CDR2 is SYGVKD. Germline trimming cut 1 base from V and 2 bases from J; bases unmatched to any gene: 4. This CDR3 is CAISELVRGPGANVLTF. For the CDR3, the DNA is TGTGCCATCAGTGAGTTGGTCAGGGGGCCTGGGGCCAACGTCCTGACTTTC.

In nucleotides, the CDR3 is TGCAGTGCTAGAGATATAACGATAGAGACCCAGTACTTC. It yields the protein CSARDITIETQYF. V gene TRBV20-1 combines with J gene TRBJ2-5, with unresolved D. Deletions cut 0 bases from V and 4 bases from J, with 9 bases between. This CDR3 is 13 amino acids long. Germline V CDR1 and CDR2: DFQATT, SNEGSKA (reference sequence).

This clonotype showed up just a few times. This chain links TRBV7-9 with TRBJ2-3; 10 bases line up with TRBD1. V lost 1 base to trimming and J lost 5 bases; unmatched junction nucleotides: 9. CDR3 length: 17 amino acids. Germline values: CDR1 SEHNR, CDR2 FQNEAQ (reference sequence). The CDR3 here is CASSLGGQGSGGDTQYF. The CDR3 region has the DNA TGTGCCAGCAGCTTAGGGGGACAGGGGTCAGGCGGAGATACGCAGTATTTT.

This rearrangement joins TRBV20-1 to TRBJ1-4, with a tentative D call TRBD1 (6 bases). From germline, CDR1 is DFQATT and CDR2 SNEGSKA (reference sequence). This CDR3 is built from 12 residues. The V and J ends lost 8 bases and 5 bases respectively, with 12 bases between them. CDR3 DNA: TGCAGTCAGGGACACTCGAATGAAAAACTGTTTTTT. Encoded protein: CSQGHSNEKLFF.

CDR3: CASSPRLALQETQYF. CDR3 coding DNA: TGTGCCAGCAGTCCCCGACTAGCACTCCAAGAGACCCAGTACTTC. J is TRBJ2-5 and V is TRBV12-3 or TRBV12-4; TRBD2 matches at 7 bases. CDR3 size: 15 residues. J lost 1 base, V lost 5 bases, and 7 bases had no gene match.

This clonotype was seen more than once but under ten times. The CDR3 DNA follows: TGTGCCATCAGTGAGCTAGCGGGAGGGGAAGAGACCCAGTACTTC. Protein product: CAISELAGGEETQYF. The chain combines TRBV10-3 with TRBJ2-5, with TRBD2 matching over 12 bases. Germline CDR1 and CDR2: ENHRY and SYGVKD. V shed 2 bases and J 3 bases; nucleotides not matched to a gene: 1. The CDR3 is made up of 15 amino acids.

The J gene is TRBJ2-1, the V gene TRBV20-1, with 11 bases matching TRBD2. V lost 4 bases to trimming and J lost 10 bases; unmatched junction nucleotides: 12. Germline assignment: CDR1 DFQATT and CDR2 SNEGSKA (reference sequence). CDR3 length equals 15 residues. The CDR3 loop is CSAIPGLAERREQFF. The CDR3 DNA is TGCAGTGCTATCCCGGGACTAGCGGAACGGAGGGAGCAGTTCTTC.

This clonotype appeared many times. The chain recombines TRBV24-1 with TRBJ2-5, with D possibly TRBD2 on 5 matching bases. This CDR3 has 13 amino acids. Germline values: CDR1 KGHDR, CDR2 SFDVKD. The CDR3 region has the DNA TGTTCCTCACAACGGGGAATACAAGAGACCCAGTACTTC. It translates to CSSQRGIQETQYF.

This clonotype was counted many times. The CDR3 protein is CASSQRTWNYEQYF. CDR3 coding DNA: TGCGCCAGCAGCCAACGGACTTGGAACTACGAGCAGTACTTC. The chain recombines TRBV4-1 with TRBJ2-7; maybe TRBD2 (5 bases). Germline V gene lookup returns CDR1 MGHRA and CDR2 YSYEKL. Trimming cost V 2 bases and J 3 bases, with 11 bases left between them. CDR3 length equals 14 residues.

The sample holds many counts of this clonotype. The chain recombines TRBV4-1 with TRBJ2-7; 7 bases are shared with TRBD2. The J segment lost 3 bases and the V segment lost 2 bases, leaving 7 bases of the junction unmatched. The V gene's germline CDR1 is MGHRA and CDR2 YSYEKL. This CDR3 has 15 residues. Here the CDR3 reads CASSQIAGEGYEQYF. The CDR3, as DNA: TGCGCCAGCAGCCAAATTGCGGGAGAAGGCTACGAGCAGTACTTC.

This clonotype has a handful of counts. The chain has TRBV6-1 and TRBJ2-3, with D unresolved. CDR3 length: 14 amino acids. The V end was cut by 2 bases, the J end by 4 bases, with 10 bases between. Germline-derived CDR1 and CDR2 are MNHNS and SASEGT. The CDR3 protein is CASSESKGADTQYF. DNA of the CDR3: TGTGCCAGCAGTGAATCGAAAGGCGCAGATACGCAGTATTTT.

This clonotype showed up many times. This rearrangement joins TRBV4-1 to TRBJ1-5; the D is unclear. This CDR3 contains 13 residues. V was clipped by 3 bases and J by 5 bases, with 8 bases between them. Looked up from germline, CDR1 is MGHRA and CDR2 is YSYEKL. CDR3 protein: CASSQGRYQPQHF. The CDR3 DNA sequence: TGCGCCAGCAGCCAGGGAAGGTATCAGCCCCAGCATTTT.

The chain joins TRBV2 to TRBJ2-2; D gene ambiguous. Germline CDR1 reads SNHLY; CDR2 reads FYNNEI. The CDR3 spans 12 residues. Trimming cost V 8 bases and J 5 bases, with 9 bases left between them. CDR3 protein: CASRRRTGELFF. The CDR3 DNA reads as TGTGCCAGCCGGCGGCGGACCGGGGAGCTGTTTTTT.

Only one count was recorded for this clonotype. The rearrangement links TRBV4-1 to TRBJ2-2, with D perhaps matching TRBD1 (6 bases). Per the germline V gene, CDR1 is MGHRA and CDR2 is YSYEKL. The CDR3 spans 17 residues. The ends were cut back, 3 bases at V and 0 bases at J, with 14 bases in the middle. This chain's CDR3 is CASSHEPDSANTGELFF. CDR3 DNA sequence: TGCGCCAGCAGCCATGAACCGGACAGCGCGAACACCGGGGAGCTGTTTTTT.

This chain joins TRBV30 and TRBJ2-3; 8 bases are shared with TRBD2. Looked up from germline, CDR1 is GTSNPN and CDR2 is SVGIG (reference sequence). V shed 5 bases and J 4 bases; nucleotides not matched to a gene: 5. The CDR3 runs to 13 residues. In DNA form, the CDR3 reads TGTGCCTGGGATCGGGGGGGCTCAGATACGCAGTATTTT. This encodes CAWDRGGSDTQYF. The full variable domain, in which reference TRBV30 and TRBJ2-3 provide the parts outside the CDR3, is SQTIHQWPATLVQPVGSPLSLECTVEGTSNPNLYWYRQAAGRGLQLLFYSVGIGQISSEVPQNLSASRPQDRQFILSSKKLLLSDSGFYLCAWDRGGSDTQYFGPGTRLTVL.

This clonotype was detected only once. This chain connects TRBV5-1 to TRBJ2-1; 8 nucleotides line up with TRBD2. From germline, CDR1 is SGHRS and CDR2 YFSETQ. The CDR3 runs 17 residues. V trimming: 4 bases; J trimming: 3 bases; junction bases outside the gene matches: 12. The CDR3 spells CASSTTTTGTSYNEQFF. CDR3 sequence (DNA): TGCGCCAGCAGCACCACGACCACCGGGACTAGCTACAATGAGCAGTTCTTC.

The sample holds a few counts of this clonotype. CDR3: CATSRDLRGLYNEQFF. The DNA for the CDR3 is TGTGCCACCAGCAGAGATTTACGGGGGCTCTACAATGAGCAGTTCTTC. The gene calls are TRBV15 and TRBJ2-1; D is perhaps TRBD1 or TRBD2 (6 bases each). The V end was cut by 0 bases, the J end by 3 bases, with 12 bases between. This CDR3 is 16 amino acids long. Germline-derived CDR1 and CDR2 are LNHNV and YYDKDF (reference sequence). Supplemented by reference TRBV15 and TRBJ2-1, the full variable domain reads DAMVIQNPRYQVTQFGKPVTLSCSQTLNHNVMYWYQQKSSQAPKLLFHYYDKDFNNEADTPDNFQSRRPNTSFCFLDIRSPGLGDTAMYLCATSRDLRGLYNEQFFGPGTRLTVL.

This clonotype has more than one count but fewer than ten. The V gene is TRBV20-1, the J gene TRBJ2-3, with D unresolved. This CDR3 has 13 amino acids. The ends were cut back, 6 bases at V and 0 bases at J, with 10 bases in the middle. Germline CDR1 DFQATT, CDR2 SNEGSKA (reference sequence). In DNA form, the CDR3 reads TGCAGTGCCAAAAAGCCCAGCACAGATACGCAGTATTTT. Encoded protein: CSAKKPSTDTQYF.

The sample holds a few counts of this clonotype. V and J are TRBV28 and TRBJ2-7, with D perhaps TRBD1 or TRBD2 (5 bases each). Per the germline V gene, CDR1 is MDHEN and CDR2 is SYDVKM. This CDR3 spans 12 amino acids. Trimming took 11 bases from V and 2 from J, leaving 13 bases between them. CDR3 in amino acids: CAGGQGTYEQYF. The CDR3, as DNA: TGTGCCGGGGGTCAGGGTACCTACGAGCAGTACTTC. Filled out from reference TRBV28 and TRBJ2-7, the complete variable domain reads DVKVTQSSRYLVKRTGEKVFLECVQDMDHENMFWYRQDPGLGLRLIYFSYDVKMKEKGDIPEGYSVSREKKERFSLILESASTNQTSMYLCAGGQGTYEQYFGPGTRLTVT.